These 7 T cell receptor beta chains share one sample of origin, sequenced in a study of cytomegalovirus exposure and HLA in healthy donors. PCR used 60 Vbeta primers and 13 Jbeta primers. Produced via immunoSEQ multiplex PCR; TCRdb's table is partial and in-frame only. The sample consists of 65,000 to 95,000 clones, about 79% of them appearing once. The sequencing sample was made of PBMCs. These receptors were collected from a male donor in good health and CMV-seropositive.

V usage is TRBV5-1 and J usage is TRBJ2-3, with 8 bases that match TRBD2. Germline-derived CDR1 and CDR2 are SGHRS and YFSETQ. There are 16 residues in the CDR3. Losses at the gene ends were 0 bases for V and 4 bases for J; bases not matched to a gene: 7. CDR3 in amino acids: CASSLASGSEADTQYF. DNA of the CDR3: TGCGCCAGCAGCTTGGCTAGCGGGTCTGAGGCAGATACGCAGTATTTT.

This clone has just one count. This chain connects TRBV9 to TRBJ2-5; possible D gene TRBD2, 6 bases. The assigned J gene may be wrong: the sequence end matches TRBJ2-7 better. The CDR3 consists of 14 residues. Germline lookup yields CDR1 SGDLS and CDR2 YYNGEE. The CDR3 region has the DNA TGTGCCAGCAGCAACCGGGACTTGGGTTACGAGCAGTACTTC. It specifies CASSNRDLGYEQYF.

This CDR3 reads CAISDQLSYNEQFF. Here the CDR3 DNA reads TGTGCCATCAGTGACCAACTGTCCTACAATGAGCAGTTCTTC. The chain employs TRBV10-3 and TRBJ2-1; D is unresolved. The V gene's germline CDR1 is ENHRY and CDR2 SYGVKD. The CDR3 has 14 amino acids. V lost 3 bases, J lost 1 base, and 7 bases lay in between.

The chain carries TRBV5-8 and TRBJ2-7; TRBD1 aligns across 8 bases. Germline V CDR1 and CDR2: SGHTS, YDEGEE. The junction had 4 bases not matched to a gene; V was cut back by 2 bases and J by 3 bases. This CDR3 is 14 amino acids long. The CDR3 protein is CASSFLGQGYEQYF. The CDR3 DNA reads TGTGCCAGCAGCTTTCTAGGACAGGGCTACGAGCAGTACTTC.

The chain employs TRBV19 and TRBJ2-7; 9 nucleotides line up with TRBD1. The junction had 12 bases not matched to a gene; V was cut back by 6 bases and J by 3 bases. This CDR3 is built from 16 residues. CDR1 is LNHDA and CDR2 is SQIVND in the germline V gene (reference sequence). As DNA, the CDR3 is TGTGCCAGTAGCAGGGACAGGGCAGGGATCCTCTACGAGCAGTACTTC. It yields the protein CASSRDRAGILYEQYF. The full variable domain, with the rest looked up from reference TRBV19 and TRBJ2-7, is DGGITQSPKYLFRKEGQNVTLSCEQNLNHDAMYWYRQDPGQGLRLIYYSQIVNDFQKGDIAEGYSVSREKKESFPLTVTSAQKNPTAFYLCASSRDRAGILYEQYFGPGTRLTVT.

The V call is TRBV7-6, the J call TRBJ2-2, with 8 nucleotides matching TRBD1. The CDR3 loop spans 14 amino acids. CDR1 SGHVS and CDR2 FNYEAQ come from the germline V gene. V was clipped by 5 bases and J by 6 bases; unmatched bases: 5. DNA for the CDR3: TGTGCCAGCAGCCATTCACAGGGGGCCGGGGAGCTGTTTTTT. Its translation: CASSHSQGAGELFF.

The gene calls are TRBV11-2 and TRBJ2-2; TRBD2 matches 16 bases. Germline V gives CDR1 SGHAT, CDR2 FQNNGV. With V trimmed by 2 bases and J by 3 bases, 6 bases remained unmatched. The CDR3 length is 19 residues. In DNA, the CDR3 is TGTGCCAGCAGCTTAAGGGGACTAGCGGGGGGGCGGGACACCGGGGAGCTGTTTTTT. It yields the protein CASSLRGLAGGRDTGELFF.